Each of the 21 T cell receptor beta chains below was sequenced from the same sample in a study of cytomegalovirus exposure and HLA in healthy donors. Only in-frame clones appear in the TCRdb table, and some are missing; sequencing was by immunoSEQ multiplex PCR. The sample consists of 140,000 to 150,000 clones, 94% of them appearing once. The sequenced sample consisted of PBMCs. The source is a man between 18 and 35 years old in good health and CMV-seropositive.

The CDR3 protein is CAEGAGGAFYEQYF. The CDR3 DNA reads as TGTGCCGAAGGGGCAGGGGGCGCCTTCTACGAGCAGTACTTC. The chain carries TRBV2 and TRBJ2-7; 8 bases agree with TRBD1. This CDR3 contains 14 residues. J lost 3 bases, V lost 11 bases, and 12 bases had no gene match. Germline assignment: CDR1 SNHLY and CDR2 FYNNEI. Full variable domain (rest looked up from reference TRBV2 and TRBJ2-7): EPEVTQTPSHQVTQMGQEVILRCVPISNHLYFYWYRQILGQKVEFLVSFYNNEISEKSEIFDDQFSVERPDGSNFTLKIRSTKLEDSAMYFCAEGAGGAFYEQYFGPGTRLTVT.

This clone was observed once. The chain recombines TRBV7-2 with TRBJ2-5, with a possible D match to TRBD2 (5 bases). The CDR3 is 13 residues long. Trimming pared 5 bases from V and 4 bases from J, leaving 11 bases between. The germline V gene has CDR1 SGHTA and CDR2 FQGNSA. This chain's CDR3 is CASSVVGRETQYF. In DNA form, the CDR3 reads TGTGCCAGCAGCGTTGTGGGGAGAGAGACCCAGTACTTC.

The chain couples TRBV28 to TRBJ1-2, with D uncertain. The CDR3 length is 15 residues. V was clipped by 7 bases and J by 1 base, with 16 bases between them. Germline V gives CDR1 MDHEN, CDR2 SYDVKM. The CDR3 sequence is CASTTPGEGNYGYTF. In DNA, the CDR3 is TGTGCCAGCACCACCCCCGGCGAGGGTAACTATGGCTACACCTTC.

The CDR3 sequence: CASSSRVTEAFF. CDR3 DNA: TGTGCCAGCAGCTCCAGGGTCACTGAAGCTTTCTTT. The gene calls are TRBV7-2 and TRBJ1-1, with D maybe TRBD1 (5 bases). Trimming left V 4 bases short and J 4 bases short, with 7 bases between. Germline-derived CDR1 and CDR2 are SGHTA and FQGNSA. This CDR3 comprises 12 residues.

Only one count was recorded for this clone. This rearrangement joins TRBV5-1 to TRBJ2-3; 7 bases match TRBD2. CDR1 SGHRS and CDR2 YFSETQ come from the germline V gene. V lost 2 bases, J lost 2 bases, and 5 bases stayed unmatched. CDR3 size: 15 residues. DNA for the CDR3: TGCGCCAGCAGCTTAACCGGGGGGAACACAGATACGCAGTATTTT. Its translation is CASSLTGGNTDTQYF.

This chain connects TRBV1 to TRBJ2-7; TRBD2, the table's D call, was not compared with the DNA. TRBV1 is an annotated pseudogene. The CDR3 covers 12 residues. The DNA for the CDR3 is TGCACCAGCAGCCAAATAGAACCCGAGCAGTACTTC. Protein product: CTSSQIEPEQYF.

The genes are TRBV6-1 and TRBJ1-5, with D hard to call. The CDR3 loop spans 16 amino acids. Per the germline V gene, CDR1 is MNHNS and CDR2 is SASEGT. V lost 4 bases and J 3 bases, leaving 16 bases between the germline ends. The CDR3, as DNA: TGTGCCAGCAGTGCCGCCCGTTTGGAGTACAATCAGCCCCAGCATTTT. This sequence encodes CASSAARLEYNQPQHF.

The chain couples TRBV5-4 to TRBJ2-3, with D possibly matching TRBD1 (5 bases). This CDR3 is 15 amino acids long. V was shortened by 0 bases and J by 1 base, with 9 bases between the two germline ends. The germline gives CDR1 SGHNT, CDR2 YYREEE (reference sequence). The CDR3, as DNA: TGTGCCAGCAGCTTGGCAGGGTTCGGCACAGATACGCAGTATTTT. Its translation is CASSLAGFGTDTQYF.

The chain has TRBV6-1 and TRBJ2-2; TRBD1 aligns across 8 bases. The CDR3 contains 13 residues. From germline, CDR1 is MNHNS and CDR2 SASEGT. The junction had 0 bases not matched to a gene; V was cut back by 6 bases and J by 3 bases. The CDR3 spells CASRTGDTGELFF. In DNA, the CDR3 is TGTGCCAGCAGGACAGGGGACACCGGGGAGCTGTTTTTT.

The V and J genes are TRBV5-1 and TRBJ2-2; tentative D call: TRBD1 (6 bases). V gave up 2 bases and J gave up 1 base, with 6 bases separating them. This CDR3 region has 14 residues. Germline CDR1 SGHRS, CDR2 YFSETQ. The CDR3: CASSLGGNTGELFF. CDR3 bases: TGCGCCAGCAGCTTAGGGGGGAACACCGGGGAGCTGTTTTTT.

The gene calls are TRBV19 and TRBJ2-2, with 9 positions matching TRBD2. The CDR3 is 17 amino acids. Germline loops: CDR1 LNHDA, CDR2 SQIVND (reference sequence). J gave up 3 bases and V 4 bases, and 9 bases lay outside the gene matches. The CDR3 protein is CASSNEFLAGDTGELFF. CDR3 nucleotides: TGTGCCAGTAGTAACGAATTCTTAGCGGGAGACACCGGGGAGCTGTTTTTT.

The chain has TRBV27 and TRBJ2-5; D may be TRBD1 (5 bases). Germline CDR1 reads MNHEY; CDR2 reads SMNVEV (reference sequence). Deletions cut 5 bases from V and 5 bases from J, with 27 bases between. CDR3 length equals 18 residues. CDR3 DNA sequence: TGTGCCAGCAGTCCCCTAGGGGCCATCCCCTCTTTACCGGAGACCCAGTACTTC. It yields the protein CASSPLGAIPSLPETQYF.

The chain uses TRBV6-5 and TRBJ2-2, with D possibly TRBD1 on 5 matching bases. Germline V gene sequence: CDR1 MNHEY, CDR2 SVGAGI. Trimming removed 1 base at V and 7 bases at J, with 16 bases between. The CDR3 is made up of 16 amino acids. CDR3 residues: CASSYFRDPKGGELFF. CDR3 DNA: TGTGCCAGCAGTTACTTCAGGGATCCAAAGGGCGGGGAGCTGTTTTTT.

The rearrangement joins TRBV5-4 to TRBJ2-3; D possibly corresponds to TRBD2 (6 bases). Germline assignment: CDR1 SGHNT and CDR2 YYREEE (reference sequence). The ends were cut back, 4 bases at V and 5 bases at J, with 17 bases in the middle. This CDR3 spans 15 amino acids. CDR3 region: CASSPLAGGGDTQYF. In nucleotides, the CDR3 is TGTGCCAGCAGCCCACTAGCTGGGGGAGGAGATACGCAGTATTTT.

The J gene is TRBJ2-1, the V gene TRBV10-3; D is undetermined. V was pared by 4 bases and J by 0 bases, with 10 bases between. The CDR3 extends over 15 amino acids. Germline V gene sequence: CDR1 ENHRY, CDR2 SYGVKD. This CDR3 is CAISGADSSYNEQFF. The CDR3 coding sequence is TGTGCCATCAGTGGTGCGGATAGCTCCTACAATGAGCAGTTCTTC.

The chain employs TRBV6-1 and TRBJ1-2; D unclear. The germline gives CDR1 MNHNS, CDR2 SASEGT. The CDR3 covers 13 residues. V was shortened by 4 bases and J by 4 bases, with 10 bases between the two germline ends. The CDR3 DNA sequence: TGTGCCAGCAGTGTCGAGAGTGGCTATGGCTACACCTTC. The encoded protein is CASSVESGYGYTF.

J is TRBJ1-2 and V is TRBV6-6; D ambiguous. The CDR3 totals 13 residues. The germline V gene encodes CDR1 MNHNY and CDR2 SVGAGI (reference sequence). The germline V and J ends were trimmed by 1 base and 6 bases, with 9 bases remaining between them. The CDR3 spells CASSYWLTDGYTF. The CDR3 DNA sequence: TGTGCCAGCAGTTACTGGTTAACGGATGGCTACACCTTC.

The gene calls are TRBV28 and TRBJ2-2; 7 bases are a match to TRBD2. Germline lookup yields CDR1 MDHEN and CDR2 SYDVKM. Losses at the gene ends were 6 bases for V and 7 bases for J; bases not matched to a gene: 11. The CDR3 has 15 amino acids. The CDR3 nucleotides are TGTGCCAGCAGATCCATTACTAGCGCTGGCGGGGAGCTGTTTTTT. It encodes CASRSITSAGGELFF.

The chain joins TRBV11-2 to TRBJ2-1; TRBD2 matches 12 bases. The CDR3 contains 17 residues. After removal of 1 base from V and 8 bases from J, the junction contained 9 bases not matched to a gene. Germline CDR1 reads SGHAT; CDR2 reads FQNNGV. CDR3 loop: CASSLGLAGVRIYEQFF. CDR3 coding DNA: TGTGCCAGCAGCTTAGGACTAGCGGGAGTGAGGATCTATGAGCAGTTCTTC.

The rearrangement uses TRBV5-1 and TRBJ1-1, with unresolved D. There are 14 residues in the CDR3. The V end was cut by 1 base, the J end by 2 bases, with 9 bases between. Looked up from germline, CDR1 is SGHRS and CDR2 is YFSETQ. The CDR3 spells CASSLFEGNTEAFF. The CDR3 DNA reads TGCGCCAGCAGCTTGTTCGAGGGAAACACTGAAGCTTTCTTT.

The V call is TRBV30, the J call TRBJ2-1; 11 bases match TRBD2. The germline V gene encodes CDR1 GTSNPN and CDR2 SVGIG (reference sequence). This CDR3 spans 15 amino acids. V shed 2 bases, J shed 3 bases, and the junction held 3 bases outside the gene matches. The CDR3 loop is CAWSRLAGGYNEQFF. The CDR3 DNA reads TGTGCCTGGAGTAGGCTAGCGGGGGGCTACAATGAGCAGTTCTTC.